This T cell receptor beta chain was profiled in a study of OX40 agonist ivuxolimab in advanced cancers. Whole-study context: The study gave patients intravenous ivuxolimab at 0.01 to 10 mg/kg every 2 weeks. Three patients had partial responses: one hepatocellular carcinoma, two cutaneous melanoma. Study-wide results and caveats: Determination of antigen specificity was not performed for the expanded peripheral T cells.

Data came from immunoSEQ multiplex PCR; TCRdb stores just in-frame clones and leaves some out. The data show 65,000 to 95,000 clones, about 83% seen once. Germline V gene data show CDR1 as SQVTM and CDR2 as ANQGSEA. The CDR3 runs to 14 residues. J was trimmed by 1 base and V by 5 bases; bases with no gene match: 3. On this clone: Its antigen remains unknown.

This sequence originates from an adult with an advanced solid tumor such as melanoma, head and neck, liver or kidney cancer. This rearrangement joins TRBV29-1 to TRBJ2-2; 8 bases align to TRBD1. The starting material was CD4+ or CD8+ T cells sorted from blood, obtained in a trial of the OX40 agonist ivuxolimab. This CDR3 reads CSVPGQVNTGELFF. In nucleotides, the CDR3 is TGCAGCGTTCCGGGACAGGTGAACACCGGGGAGCTGTTTTTT.